This T cell receptor (beta chain) is drawn from a study of blood T cell repertoires in COVID-19 (dated by TCRdb to 2019 to 2021). Background on the whole study: Collaborator samples came from the United States, Italy and Spain and covered acute and convalescent phases of COVID-19. The prospective study material was composed of cDNA or gDNA derived from T cells, B-cell-depleted T cells, or PBMCs. Subjects who had been exposed to COVID-19, were actively infected with it, or had recovered from it provided the deeply sampled blood TCRbeta repertoires that made up the dataset. The repertoires were released in a freely available public database intended as a resource for research on the immune response to SARS-CoV-2. The samples were drawn from the first 160 participants of the ongoing ImmuneRACE study and from about 1,200 subjects provided by 6 global collaborators. The sample metadata nearly always contained a de-identified subject ID, COVID-19 status, age in years and sex. Where available, HLA class I and class II types were obtained from metadata supplied by the sample provider rather than from assay-based typing.

TCRbeta CDR3 regions were amplified from genomic DNA using the immunoSEQ Assay, a bias-controlled multiplex PCR. The source study handled its data this way. Within the assay, amplification of reference gene primers was used to estimate how many nucleated cells each sample contained. To quantify the absolute abundance of each unique TCRbeta CDR3 rearrangement, sequence reads were collapsed and filtered. For each sample, productive Simpson clonality was calculated as the square root of Simpson's diversity index over productive rearrangements. TCRdb stores this immuneACCESS table with in-frame sequences only. Part of the clones is absent; in the studies checked, under half of the shortfall reflects unresolved V genes, and no reason is known for the rest. V and J calls plus clone size are reproduced from that table; the DNA served to infer D and trimming. The sample table contains approximately 320,000 clones; only one count was recorded for around 92% of them. Over 8.5% of the sample rests with the top ten.

The CDR3 has 16 amino acids, counting the end cysteine and phenylalanine. The CDR3 DNA has 48 bases and is translated from base 1. From V the trimming removes 3 bases and from J it removes 2 bases, while the gene matches leave 6 bases of the junction unaccounted for. Looking up the germline V gene (reference sequence) yields CDR1 DFQATT and CDR2 SNEGSKA. One collaborating source in Seattle enrolled patients during active infection and followed them longitudinally through the course of disease. Each collaborating institution followed its own protocols to collect whole blood in K2EDTA tubes. For TCRbeta analysis, collaborators shipped samples as frozen whole blood, isolated PBMCs, or DNA extracted from either of those sample types. As concerns this clone: Its specific antigen is unknown. No much larger clonotype is one base removed from it; base qualities were not supplied.

Broader findings and caveats from the paper: The amount of clinical and demographic metadata varied by source and participant and was provided uncurated.

The chain joins TRBV20-1 to TRBJ2-3; the junction holds 12 bases that match TRBD2. Source material: peripheral blood. The clonotype originates from a woman in her twenties or thirties with COVID-19, enrolled during active disease. The base sequence is TGCAGTGCTAGTAGGCCTAGCGGGGGGGCCACAGATACGCAGTATTTT. This translates into CSASRPSGGATDTQYF.